The 18 T cell receptor beta chains presented below share a single source sample, sequenced in a study of beta chain features in type 1 diabetes. Expressed TCRB transcripts were sequenced after all isolated RNA was converted to cDNA. The assay was immunoSEQ multiplex PCR, and TCRdb's table has in-frame clones only and misses some. The table includes some 900,000 clones, about a sixth detected once. Specimen: naive CD4+ T cells from blood. These receptors all come from a woman aged 18-29 years in good health.

This rearrangement joins TRBV27 to TRBJ1-2, with TRBD1 matching 12 bases. Germline lookup yields CDR1 MNHEY and CDR2 SMNVEV (reference sequence). Trimming at V came to 1 base and at J to 6 bases, leaving 6 bases not matched to a gene. The CDR3 sequence is 16 residues long. CDR3: CASSLFGDRGRNGYTF. CDR3 in DNA: TGTGCCAGCAGTTTATTCGGGGACAGGGGGCGAAATGGCTACACCTTC.

A few counts support this clone. The J gene is TRBJ2-2, the V gene TRBV6-6; perhaps TRBD1 as D (5 bases). V was shortened by 6 bases and J by 1 base, with 9 bases between the two germline ends. Germline values: CDR1 MNHNY, CDR2 SVGAGI (reference sequence). This CDR3 is 14 amino acids long. Here the CDR3 reads CASRRQGNTGELFF. The CDR3 nucleotides read TGTGCCAGCAGGCGGCAGGGGAACACCGGGGAGCTGTTTTTT.

The J gene is TRBJ2-2, the V gene TRBV10-1, with unresolved D. The germline V gene encodes CDR1 WNHNN and CDR2 SYGVQD (reference sequence). The CDR3 spans 12 residues. Trimming stripped 8 bases from V and 1 base from J, with 5 bases between. Written as DNA, the CDR3 is TGCGCCAGCTCTGTGAACACCGGGGAGCTGTTTTTT. Translating gives CASSVNTGELFF.

This clone occurred a few times. The chain links TRBV6-5 to TRBJ2-2; no reliable D call. Germline CDR1 reads MNHEY; CDR2 reads SVGAGI. V shed 4 bases and J shed 5 bases, with 8 bases lying between them. The CDR3 runs 13 residues. The CDR3 coding sequence is TGTGCCAGCAGTTCTCAAAGAACCGGGGAGCTGTTTTTT. Its translation: CASSSQRTGELFF.

This clone came up a few times. V usage is TRBV9 and J usage is TRBJ2-3, with 8 bases fitting TRBD2. V lost 4 bases and J lost 2; bases outside the gene matches: 9. Per germline, CDR1 SGDLS and CDR2 YYNGEE. The CDR3 runs to 16 residues. CDR3 amino acids: CASSIRAGAYTDTQYF. CDR3 nucleotides: TGTGCCAGCAGCATCCGAGCGGGAGCCTACACAGATACGCAGTATTTT.

This clone came up a few times. The chain links TRBV25-1 to TRBJ2-1; the D gene is possibly TRBD1 (6 bases). The CDR3 spans 16 residues. Trimming stripped 1 base from V and 5 bases from J, with 15 bases between. Germline lookup yields CDR1 MGHDK and CDR2 SYGVNS. The CDR3 DNA is TGTGCCAGCAGTGAATCTGTCAGGGGCTCGGACAATGAGCAGTTCTTC. Amino acids: CASSESVRGSDNEQFF. The whole variable domain, filled in from reference TRBV25-1 and TRBJ2-1, reads EADIYQTPRYLVIGTGKKITLECSQTMGHDKMYWYQQDPGMELHLIHYSYGVNSTEKGDLSSESTVSRIRTEHFPLTLESARPSHTSQYLCASSESVRGSDNEQFFGPGTRLTVL.

This clone was observed many times. V usage is TRBV10-3 and J usage is TRBJ1-2; D is uncertain. This CDR3 is 17 amino acids long. V lost 2 bases and J 5 bases, leaving 21 bases between the germline ends. The V gene's germline CDR1 is ENHRY and CDR2 SYGVKD. The CDR3 DNA sequence: TGTGCCATCAGTGAGCGATATGTGTCCACTACACGGTATGGCTACACCTTC. It encodes CAISERYVSTTRYGYTF.

The V and J genes are TRBV7-2 and TRBJ1-5; D is ambiguous. Germline V CDR1 and CDR2: SGHTA, FQGNSA. This CDR3 is 11 amino acids long. The germline V and J ends were trimmed by 4 bases and 6 bases, with 4 bases remaining between them. CDR3 DNA sequence: TGTGCCAGCAGCTCCGGTCAGCCCCAGCATTTT. This translates into CASSSGQPQHF.

The V gene is TRBV5-1, the J gene TRBJ2-5; TRBD1 matches at 10 bases. The J call may be mistaken, given a closer DNA end match to TRBJ2-7. The CDR3 is 15 amino acids. The germline V gene encodes CDR1 SGHRS and CDR2 YFSETQ. CDR3 loop: CASSPGTGVILEQYF. The CDR3 DNA reads TGCGCCAGCAGCCCGGGGACAGGGGTCATCCTCGAGCAGTACTTC.

CDR3 sequence: CAKEIGREDEETQYF. The DNA for the CDR3 is TGTGCCAAAGAAATTGGGAGGGAAGATGAAGAGACCCAGTACTTC. The chain combines TRBV9 with TRBJ2-5; 7 bases map to TRBD2. CDR1 and CDR2 (germline): SGDLS, YYNGEE. This CDR3 comprises 15 residues. The V gene end was trimmed by 9 bases and the J gene end by 3 bases; junction bases not matched to a gene: 14.

This clone has more than one count but fewer than ten. This chain uses TRBV28 with TRBJ2-7; TRBD1 agrees at 8 bases. The CDR3 runs to 14 residues. The junction had 6 bases not matched to a gene; V was cut back by 5 bases and J by 3 bases. Germline V lookup: CDR1 MDHEN, CDR2 SYDVKM. The CDR3 loop reads CASSSGQGGYEQYF. DNA for the CDR3: TGTGCCAGCAGTAGCGGACAGGGCGGCTACGAGCAGTACTTC. The whole variable domain, filled in from reference TRBV28 and TRBJ2-7, reads DVKVTQSSRYLVKRTGEKVFLECVQDMDHENMFWYRQDPGLGLRLIYFSYDVKMKEKGDIPEGYSVSREKKERFSLILESASTNQTSMYLCASSSGQGGYEQYFGPGTRLTVT.

Of note for this clone: This sample also contains other DNA sequences that code for the same CDR3. The J gene is TRBJ1-2, the V gene TRBV7-2; 10 bases agree with TRBD1. Germline V CDR1 and CDR2: SGHTA, FQGNSA. V trimming: 6 bases; J trimming: 8 bases; junction bases outside the gene matches: 9. This CDR3 spans 14 amino acids. The chain's CDR3 is CASSRAGTGDGYTF. The CDR3 DNA is TGTGCCAGCAGTCGGGCTGGGACAGGGGACGGCTACACCTTC.

This clone was observed a few times. The chain combines TRBV7-2 with TRBJ1-5; no reliable D call. There are 15 residues in the CDR3. V lost 3 bases, J lost 0 bases, and 9 bases lay in between. Germline values: CDR1 SGHTA, CDR2 FQGNSA. The CDR3 sequence: CASSFGKGSNQPQHF. The CDR3 coding sequence is TGTGCCAGCAGCTTCGGTAAAGGTAGCAATCAGCCCCAGCATTTT.

This chain links TRBV18 with TRBJ1-1; D may be TRBD1 (5 bases). V shed 7 bases and J shed 2 bases, with 11 bases lying between them. The germline V gene has CDR1 KGHSH and CDR2 LQKENI. The CDR3 runs to 13 residues. CDR3 sequence reads: CASCGRDNTEAFF. The CDR3 nucleotides are TGTGCCAGCTGTGGCAGGGATAACACTGAAGCTTTCTTT. The full variable domain, completed using reference TRBV18 and TRBJ1-1, is NAGVMQNPRHLVRRRGQEARLRCSPMKGHSHVYWYRQLPEEGLKFMVYLQKENIIDESGMPKERFSAEFPKEGPSILRIQQVVRGDSAAYFCASCGRDNTEAFFGQGTRLTVV.

The chain uses TRBV4-3 and TRBJ1-2; no clear D. CDR1 is LGHNA, CDR2 YSLEER, per germline. Deletions cut 4 bases from V and 6 bases from J, with 21 bases between. The CDR3 has 16 residues. The CDR3 DNA follows: TGCGCCAGCAGCCCCCTAGGGATAGATGGAGGCAATGGCTACACCTTC. It yields the protein CASSPLGIDGGNGYTF.

J is TRBJ1-2 and V is TRBV20-1, with no clear D. The CDR3 contains 11 residues. CDR1 is DFQATT, CDR2 SNEGSKA, per germline (reference sequence). V lost 1 base, J lost 6 bases, and 6 bases lay in between. The CDR3 protein is CSARVQDGYTF. The DNA for the CDR3 is TGCAGTGCTAGAGTTCAGGATGGCTACACCTTC.

This clone showed up just a few times. The rearrangement links TRBV10-3 to TRBJ2-1; D tentatively fits TRBD1 or TRBD2 (5 bases each). V was shortened by 3 bases and J by 12 bases, with 18 bases between the two germline ends. CDR3 length: 14 residues. Germline loops: CDR1 ENHRY, CDR2 SYGVKD. Here the CDR3 reads CAISDTLYQGRQFF. The CDR3 region has the DNA TGTGCCATCAGTGATACACTGTATCAGGGACGGCAGTTCTTC.

This clone has a handful of counts. The chain uses TRBV7-2 and TRBJ2-3; no definite D call. Germline V gene sequence: CDR1 SGHTA, CDR2 FQGNSA. The CDR3 runs to 14 residues. Trimming took off 0 bases at V and 3 bases at J, with 7 bases between the two ends. The CDR3, as DNA: TGTGCCAGCAGCTTAGCCCGTTTAACAGATACGCAGTATTTT. The encoded protein is CASSLARLTDTQYF.